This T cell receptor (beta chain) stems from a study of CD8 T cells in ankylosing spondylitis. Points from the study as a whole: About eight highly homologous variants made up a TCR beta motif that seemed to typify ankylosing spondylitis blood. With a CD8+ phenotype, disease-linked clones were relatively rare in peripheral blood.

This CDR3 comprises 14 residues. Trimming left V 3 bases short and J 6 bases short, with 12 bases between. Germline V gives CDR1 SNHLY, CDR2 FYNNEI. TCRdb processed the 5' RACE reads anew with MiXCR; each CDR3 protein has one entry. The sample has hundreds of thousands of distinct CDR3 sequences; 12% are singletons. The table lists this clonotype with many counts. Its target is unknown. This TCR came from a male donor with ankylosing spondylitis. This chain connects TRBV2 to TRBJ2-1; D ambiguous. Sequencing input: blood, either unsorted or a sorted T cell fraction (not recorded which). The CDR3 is CASSDRLEVNEQFF. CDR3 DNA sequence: TGTGCCAGCAGTGACAGGCTAGAAGTCAATGAGCAGTTCTTC. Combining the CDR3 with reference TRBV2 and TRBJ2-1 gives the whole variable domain EPEVTQTPSHQVTQMGQEVILRCVPISNHLYFYWYRQILGQKVEFLVSFYNNEISEKSEIFDDQFSVERPDGSNFTLKIRSTKLEDSAMYFCASSDRLEVNEQFFGPGTRLTVL.